Presented here are 26 T cell receptor beta chains from one specimen sequenced in a study of regulatory T cells in long-lasting Graves disease. Time point specified: persistent/refractory GD, antithyroid drugs over 5 years with positive TRAb. After RNA was extracted from PBMCs, the TCR library was made from it. Sequencing libraries for TCR beta were prepared with iRepertoire HTBI primers and Arm-PCR of CDR3 regions. TCRdb called the multiplex PCR reads again in MiXCR, with one record for every CDR3 protein. Among more than 300,000 distinct CDR3 sequences listed, roughly a fifth were seen once. The starting material was peripheral blood mononuclear cells (PBMCs), obtained when the disease was refractory, from a patient treated with antithyroid drugs. Source of these receptors: a female donor with Graves disease.

The chain has TRBV10-3 and TRBJ2-2; D not certain. Germline loops: CDR1 ENHRY, CDR2 SYGVKD. Trimming took off 6 bases at V and 2 bases at J, with 19 bases between the two ends. The CDR3 is 17 amino acids. This chain's CDR3 is CAISLRSPESNTGELFF. CDR3 in DNA: TGTGCCATCAGCCTTAGGAGCCCGGAATCAAACACCGGGGAGCTGTTTTTT.

This clonotype was seen many times. The chain couples TRBV6-1 to TRBJ2-2, with 11 bases fitting TRBD2. CDR3 length: 16 residues. Germline loops: CDR1 MNHNS, CDR2 SASEGT. The V segment lost 6 bases and the J segment 1 base; nucleotides outside the gene matches: 4. Here the CDR3 DNA reads TGTGCCAGCAGGGGTGGACTAGCGGGGAACACCGGGGAGCTGTTTTTT. Translation gives CASRGGLAGNTGELFF.

This clonotype was recorded a few times. V gene TRBV10-3 combines with J gene TRBJ2-7; TRBD2 is a possible D gene (7 bases). CDR3 length: 14 residues. The germline V gene encodes CDR1 ENHRY and CDR2 SYGVKD. Trimming removed 6 bases at V and 3 bases at J, with 15 bases between. The CDR3 here is CAIRGGQVRYEQYF. Here the CDR3 DNA reads TGTGCCATCAGGGGGGGGCAGGTACGCTACGAGCAGTACTTC.

In this sample, this clonotype turned up a few times. The CDR3 DNA sequence: TGTGCCAGCAGTTTAAATGTAGGAGGAGGAACAGATACGCAGTATTTT. Translating gives CASSLNVGGGTDTQYF. J is TRBJ2-3 and V is TRBV12-3 or TRBV12-4; D is perhaps TRBD2 (5 bases). The ends were cut back, 2 bases at V and 3 bases at J, with 15 bases in the middle. The CDR3 totals 16 residues.

This chain uses TRBV6-1 with TRBJ2-2; a possible D gene is TRBD1 (6 bases). V was cut by 7 bases and J by 1 base, with 13 bases left in between. Germline CDR1 MNHNS, CDR2 SASEGT. CDR3 length equals 15 residues. CDR3 DNA: TGTGCCAGCATCCAGGACAGATTGAACACCGGGGAGCTGTTTTTT. Translating gives CASIQDRLNTGELFF.

The V call is TRBV18, the J call TRBJ2-2; perhaps TRBD1 as D (6 bases). V dropped 1 base and J dropped 7 bases, with 10 bases sitting between them. Germline-derived CDR1 and CDR2 are KGHSH and LQKENI. This CDR3 spans 14 amino acids. The CDR3 bases are TGTGCCAGCTCACCACTGAGGGGGAACGGGGAGCTGTTTTTT. Its translation is CASSPLRGNGELFF. Full variable domain (missing parts from reference TRBV18 and TRBJ2-2): NAGVMQNPRHLVRRRGQEARLRCSPMKGHSHVYWYRQLPEEGLKFMVYLQKENIIDESGMPKERFSAEFPKEGPSILRIQQVVRGDSAAYFCASSPLRGNGELFFGEGSRLTVL.

This clonotype was seen repeatedly, ten times or more. The genes are TRBV28 and TRBJ1-2, with 7 bases that match TRBD1. Losses at the gene ends were 8 bases for V and 3 bases for J; bases not matched to a gene: 12. The germline gives CDR1 MDHEN, CDR2 SYDVKM. This CDR3 is 15 amino acids long. The CDR3, as DNA: TGTGCCAGCGACCCAACAGGGGCGGTGGACTATGGCTACACCTTC. It translates to CASDPTGAVDYGYTF.

This clonotype was detected many times. The chain couples TRBV27 to TRBJ1-5; the match to TRBD1 covers 10 bases. CDR1 MNHEY and CDR2 SMNVEV come from the germline V gene (reference sequence). CDR3 size: 17 residues. V lost 6 bases, J lost 0 bases, and 8 bases stayed unmatched. The CDR3, as DNA: TGTGCCAGCAGGCCGGGACAGGGGCGAAATAGCAATCAGCCCCAGCATTTT. Translating gives CASRPGQGRNSNQPQHF.

In its sample, this clonotype was seen a few times. CDR3 DNA sequence: TGTGCCAGTATGGAGGACAGGGCAGGCGGCTACACCTTC. Translation gives CASMEDRAGGYTF. The chain joins TRBV19 to TRBJ1-2, with 8 bases aligning to TRBD1. Germline assignment: CDR1 LNHDA and CDR2 SQIVND (reference sequence). The CDR3 is 13 residues long. V lost 7 bases, J lost 8 bases, and 9 bases stayed unmatched. Based on the CDR3 plus reference TRBV19 and TRBJ1-2, the full variable domain is DGGITQSPKYLFRKEGQNVTLSCEQNLNHDAMYWYRQDPGQGLRLIYYSQIVNDFQKGDIAEGYSVSREKKESFPLTVTSAQKNPTAFYLCASMEDRAGGYTFGSGTRLTVV.

In its sample, this clonotype was seen many times. The chain carries TRBV11-2 and TRBJ2-7; TRBD1 aligns across 11 bases. Losses at the gene ends were 8 bases for V and 5 bases for J; bases not matched to a gene: 8. Germline V gene data show CDR1 as SGHAT and CDR2 as FQNNGV. The CDR3 spans 14 residues. CDR3 DNA sequence: TGTGCCAGCTCGGGGACAGGGGGAAAGGACGAGCAGTACTTC. Its translation: CASSGTGGKDEQYF.

V and J are TRBV7-3 and TRBJ1-1, with D unclear. V was pared by 4 bases and J by 1 base, with 7 bases between. The CDR3 totals 13 residues. From germline, CDR1 is SGHTA and CDR2 FQGTGA. CDR3 DNA: TGTGCCAGCAGCTATCAGCCGAACACTGAAGCTTTCTTT. This sequence encodes CASSYQPNTEAFF.

This chain joins TRBV7-3 and TRBJ2-7; TRBD2 agrees at 10 bases. The CDR3 has 15 residues. The V and J ends lost 1 base and 7 bases, in that order; junction bases with no gene match: 7. The germline CDR1 and CDR2 sequences are SGHTA and FQGTGA. The CDR3 DNA follows: TGTGCCAGCAGCTTAAGGCCGGGACTAGCGTCTGAGCAGTACTTC. Its translation is CASSLRPGLASEQYF.

The rearrangement uses TRBV9 and TRBJ2-2, with unresolved D. Looked up from germline, CDR1 is SGDLS and CDR2 is YYNGEE. V was clipped by 0 bases and J by 6 bases, with 12 bases between them. The CDR3 consists of 15 residues. CDR3: CASSVEVRAAGELFF. The CDR3 region has the DNA TGTGCCAGCAGCGTAGAAGTAAGGGCAGCCGGGGAGCTGTTTTTT.

This clonotype was seen repeatedly, ten times or more. CDR3 DNA: TGTGCCAGCAGCGCCCGGGACAGGTCCTCATACGAGCAGTACTTC. Translating it yields CASSARDRSSYEQYF. The chain combines TRBV7-2 with TRBJ2-7; 8 bases agree with TRBD1. The trim removed 5 bases at V and 4 bases at J, leaving 10 bases unmatched. Germline loops: CDR1 SGHTA, CDR2 FQGNSA. This CDR3 spans 15 amino acids.

The genes are TRBV20-1 and TRBJ2-5; D may be TRBD2 (8 bases). The ends were cut back, 3 bases at V and 3 bases at J, with 20 bases in the middle. Germline V gene data show CDR1 as DFQATT and CDR2 as SNEGSKA (reference sequence). The CDR3 length is 16 residues. The CDR3 reads CSASKGAFGREETQYF. In DNA, the CDR3 is TGCAGTGCTAGTAAGGGGGCTTTCGGGAGGGAAGAGACCCAGTACTTC.

This clonotype was counted at least ten times. This chain connects TRBV11-3 to TRBJ2-2; TRBD2 is a possible D gene (6 bases). Germline lookup yields CDR1 SGHNT and CDR2 YENEEA. This CDR3 is 15 amino acids long. Trimming took 1 base from V and 6 from J, leaving 12 bases between them. CDR3 residues: CASSLGGRSAGELFF. In nucleotides, the CDR3 is TGTGCCAGCAGCTTAGGAGGGAGGTCGGCCGGGGAGCTGTTTTTT.

This clonotype was recorded at least ten times. J is TRBJ2-7 and V is TRBV28; 12 positions match TRBD2. This CDR3 comprises 16 residues. Trimming removed 6 bases from V and 2 bases from J; junction bases left unmatched: 8. The germline V gene encodes CDR1 MDHEN and CDR2 SYDVKM. Here the CDR3 reads CASRSPTSGSTYEQYF. DNA for the CDR3: TGTGCCAGCAGGTCCCCGACTAGCGGGAGTACCTACGAGCAGTACTTC.

This clonotype appeared many times. The genes are TRBV27 and TRBJ1-5; D may be TRBD1 (6 bases). The CDR3 is 14 amino acids. Deletions cut 6 bases from V and 4 bases from J, with 13 bases between. The germline V gene has CDR1 MNHEY and CDR2 SMNVEV (reference sequence). CDR3 loop: CASRGWTENQPQHF. CDR3 DNA: TGTGCCAGCAGAGGTTGGACAGAGAATCAGCCCCAGCATTTT.

The V gene is TRBV12-3 or TRBV12-4, the J gene TRBJ2-5, with 9 bases that match TRBD2. V dropped 1 base and J dropped 5; count of bases not matched to a gene: 5. CDR3 size: 15 residues. As DNA, the CDR3 is TGTGCCAGCAGTTTAGGTGCGGGAGGGATGGAGACCCAGTACTTC. Translation: CASSLGAGGMETQYF.

The V and J genes are TRBV2 and TRBJ2-1; 7 nucleotides align to TRBD2. Germline values: CDR1 SNHLY, CDR2 FYNNEI. This CDR3 region has 16 residues. V gave up 2 bases and J gave up 4 bases; unmatched junction bases: 8. DNA for the CDR3: TGTGCCAGCAGTGAACTTGGCGGGGGATTATACAATGAGCAGTTCTTC. This translates into CASSELGGGLYNEQFF.

The chain combines TRBV28 with TRBJ1-1, with 10 positions matching TRBD1. CDR1 MDHEN and CDR2 SYDVKM come from the germline V gene. There are 14 residues in the CDR3. Trimming cost V 6 bases and J 6 bases; bases outside gene matches: 7. The CDR3 spells CASRTGGAGPEAFF. CDR3 nucleotides: TGTGCCAGCAGGACAGGGGGCGCCGGACCTGAAGCTTTCTTT. The variable domain in full, with the rest retrieved from reference TRBV28 and TRBJ1-1, is DVKVTQSSRYLVKRTGEKVFLECVQDMDHENMFWYRQDPGLGLRLIYFSYDVKMKEKGDIPEGYSVSREKKERFSLILESASTNQTSMYLCASRTGGAGPEAFFGQGTRLTVV.

Many counts were recorded for this clonotype. The junction differs from germline at one of its ends, possibly a read error. The chain combines TRBV11-2 with TRBJ2-7; tentative D call: TRBD2 (6 bases). The CDR3 has 16 amino acids. The germline V gene has CDR1 SGHAT and CDR2 FQNNGV. The CDR3 sequence: CASSLVGGSGTYEQYF. The CDR3 DNA sequence: TGTGCCAGCAGCTTAGTAGGAGGGAGTGGAACCTACGAACAGTACTTC.

This chain connects TRBV5-1 to TRBJ2-7, with D possibly matching TRBD1 (6 bases). The V end lost 3 bases, the J end lost 2 bases, and 12 bases lay between the germline ends. Germline values: CDR1 SGHRS, CDR2 YFSETQ. This CDR3 spans 14 amino acids. In DNA, the CDR3 is TGCGCCAGCAGCTCGGTAGGACAGACCTACGAGCAGTACTTC. This codes for CASSSVGQTYEQYF.

A few counts support this clonotype. The chain employs TRBV30 and TRBJ1-1, with TRBD1 matching over 7 bases. Germline V gene lookup returns CDR1 GTSNPN and CDR2 SVGIG (reference sequence). There are 15 residues in the CDR3. J was trimmed by 5 bases and V by 2 bases; bases with no gene match: 11. This CDR3 is CAWSTDRARRTEAFF. CDR3 coding DNA: TGTGCCTGGAGTACCGACAGGGCCCGACGGACTGAAGCTTTCTTT.

This clonotype has only a few counts. The chain recombines TRBV19 with TRBJ1-5; 9 positions agree with TRBD1. CDR1 LNHDA and CDR2 SQIVND come from the germline V gene (reference sequence). With 7 bases clipped from V and 5 bases from J, the junction kept 6 bases outside the gene matches. This CDR3 region has 14 residues. In nucleotides, the CDR3 is TGTGCCAGTAACCCCCGGGACAGGGATCAGCCCCAGCATTTT. This encodes CASNPRDRDQPQHF.

The rearrangement uses TRBV19 and TRBJ1-5, with a tentative D call TRBD1 (5 bases). Germline V gene sequence: CDR1 LNHDA, CDR2 SQIVND (reference sequence). Deletions cut 1 base from V and 3 bases from J, with 10 bases between. The CDR3 has 15 amino acids. CDR3 region: CASSIVGASNQPQHF. The CDR3 DNA is TGTGCCAGTAGTATAGTAGGGGCTTCCAATCAGCCCCAGCATTTT. Looking up the rest from reference TRBV19 and TRBJ1-5 gives the full variable domain: DGGITQSPKYLFRKEGQNVTLSCEQNLNHDAMYWYRQDPGQGLRLIYYSQIVNDFQKGDIAEGYSVSREKKESFPLTVTSAQKNPTAFYLCASSIVGASNQPQHFGDGTRLSIL.